The next 23 T cell receptor beta chains were all read from a single sample in a study of naive and memory T cell subsets. The library had UMIs added by 3' ligation of an oligonucleotide to TCR cDNA. Four PCR rounds used nested alpha and beta constant region primers plus the SP2 primer. One entry per CDR3 protein results from TCRdb running MiXCR on the 5' RACE reads. The sample has about 60,000 distinct CDR3 sequences, 8% seen once. The receptor source for this set is a female donor in good health.

There are many counts of this clonotype. This sequence joins TRBV30 and TRBJ2-4, with D perhaps matching TRBD1 or TRBD2 (5 bases each). Trimming shortened V by 8 bases and J by 0 bases, and 14 bases separated the two germline ends. The length of the CDR3 is 14 residues. Looked up from germline, CDR1 is GTSNPN and CDR2 is SVGIG (reference sequence). The CDR3 nucleotides read TGTGCCAGTACAACAGGACTAGCCAAAAACATTCAGTACTTC. This sequence encodes CASTTGLAKNIQYF.

This sequence joins TRBV18 and TRBJ1-5, with 11 bases identical to TRBD1. This CDR3 spans 15 amino acids. The V and J ends lost 2 bases and 6 bases, in that order; junction bases with no gene match: 3. Germline V gene sequence: CDR1 KGHSH, CDR2 LQKENI. CDR3 sequence (DNA): TGTGCCAGCTCACCAGGGACAGGGGGGACTCAGCCCCAGCATTTT. Its translation: CASSPGTGGTQPQHF.

This clonotype was observed at least ten times. The chain is built from TRBV27 and TRBJ1-6; 11 positions agree with TRBD1. The CDR3 is made up of 15 amino acids. The J segment lost 8 bases and the V segment lost 4 bases, leaving 4 bases of the junction unmatched. Germline V lookup: CDR1 MNHEY, CDR2 SMNVEV (reference sequence). CDR3 sequence (DNA): TGTGCCAGCAGTTCCTGGGACAGGGGGGATTCACCCCTCCACTTT. Amino acid sequence: CASSSWDRGDSPLHF.

The chain couples TRBV7-2 to TRBJ2-5; 8 bases match TRBD2. V was clipped by 2 bases and J by 2 bases; unmatched bases: 7. This CDR3 contains 16 residues. In germline, CDR1 is SGHTA, CDR2 FQGNSA. CDR3 amino acids: CASSLSSTSGQETQYF. The CDR3 DNA follows: TGTGCCAGCAGCTTAAGCTCAACTAGCGGACAAGAGACCCAGTACTTC. The whole variable domain, remainder taken from reference TRBV7-2 and TRBJ2-5, is GAGVSQSPSNKVTEKGKDVELRCDPISGHTALYWYRQSLGQGLEFLIYFQGNSAPDKSGLPSDRFSAERTGGSVSTLTIQRTQQEDSAVYLCASSLSSTSGQETQYFGPGTRLLVL.

This clonotype appeared a few times. V and J are TRBV28 and TRBJ2-2; TRBD2 aligns across 8 bases. The CDR3 runs 17 residues. Germline V gene data show CDR1 as MDHEN and CDR2 as SYDVKM. V was pared by 7 bases and J by 5 bases, with 15 bases of the junction left unmatched. For the CDR3, the DNA is TGTGCCAGCACCCCCCGTCGGGCGGGGGGCGCGACCGGGGAGCTGTTTTTT. It specifies CASTPRRAGGATGELFF.

This clonotype was observed many times. The rearrangement links TRBV28 to TRBJ2-2; tentative D call: TRBD1 (6 bases). Trimming removed 5 bases from V and 7 bases from J, with 17 bases in between. The germline V gene encodes CDR1 MDHEN and CDR2 SYDVKM. The CDR3 runs to 15 residues. Written as DNA, the CDR3 is TGTGCCAGCAGTACCGGGACAAGTGCAGGCGGGGAGCTGTTTTTT. Protein product: CASSTGTSAGGELFF. Full variable domain (rest looked up from reference TRBV28 and TRBJ2-2): DVKVTQSSRYLVKRTGEKVFLECVQDMDHENMFWYRQDPGLGLRLIYFSYDVKMKEKGDIPEGYSVSREKKERFSLILESASTNQTSMYLCASSTGTSAGGELFFGEGSRLTVL.

This clonotype was observed many times. V usage is TRBV29-1 and J usage is TRBJ2-1; TRBD1 matches at 7 bases. CDR3 size: 16 residues. The germline V gene has CDR1 SQVTM and CDR2 ANQGSEA. V shed 6 bases, J shed 3 bases, and the junction held 14 bases outside the gene matches. CDR3 coding DNA: TGCAGCGTCCGGGGTCGACAGGGAATTTTCTACAATGAGCAGTTCTTC. Translation: CSVRGRQGIFYNEQFF.

The chain has TRBV20-1 and TRBJ2-1, with D possibly TRBD2 on 7 matching bases. The V gene lost 6 bases and the J gene lost 1 base, with 22 bases spanning the gap. The CDR3 runs to 17 residues. Per germline, CDR1 DFQATT and CDR2 SNEGSKA (reference sequence). The CDR3 loop is CSATGRGEDISYNEQFF. DNA for the CDR3: TGCAGTGCCACGGGGAGGGGGGAGGATATATCCTACAATGAGCAGTTCTTC.

Only a few counts were recorded for this clonotype. The gene calls are TRBV19 and TRBJ2-1; maybe TRBD2 (7 bases). V was trimmed by 0 bases and J by 10 bases, leaving 19 bases between them. CDR1 is LNHDA and CDR2 is SQIVND in the germline V gene (reference sequence). The CDR3 is 16 residues long. The CDR3 sequence: CASSIDMGGGLREQFF. DNA of the CDR3: TGTGCCAGTAGTATAGATATGGGGGGGGGCCTCCGCGAGCAGTTCTTC.

This clonotype was seen at least ten times. The chain recombines TRBV29-1 with TRBJ1-3; D gene unclear. CDR3 length equals 12 residues. Germline CDR1 SQVTM, CDR2 ANQGSEA. Trimming took off 0 bases at V and 4 bases at J, with 4 bases between the two ends. CDR3 in amino acids: CSVEDQGNTIYF. The CDR3 DNA is TGCAGCGTTGAAGATCAGGGAAACACCATATATTTT.

This clonotype was recorded at least ten times. The V call is TRBV11-2, the J call TRBJ2-1; no firm D call. Trimming cost V 6 bases and J 7 bases, with 10 bases left between them. The germline CDR1 and CDR2 sequences are SGHAT and FQNNGV. The CDR3 totals 12 residues. The CDR3: CASRALGNEQFF. The CDR3 region has the DNA TGTGCCAGCAGGGCCCTCGGAAATGAGCAGTTCTTC.

There are many counts of this clonotype. The chain uses TRBV4-1 and TRBJ1-6; weak D call: TRBD1 (6 bases). Germline V gene lookup returns CDR1 MGHRA and CDR2 YSYEKL. Trimming took 1 base from V and 10 from J, leaving 14 bases between them. There are 15 residues in the CDR3. In nucleotides, the CDR3 is TGCGCCAGCAGCCAAGGGACTCTAGGGGGGTCACCCCTCCACTTT. This codes for CASSQGTLGGSPLHF.

This clonotype has ten or more counts. V is TRBV2 and J is TRBJ1-1, with 12 bases aligning to TRBD1. This CDR3 has 18 amino acids. V gave up 6 bases and J gave up 4 bases; unmatched junction bases: 15. From germline, CDR1 is SNHLY and CDR2 FYNNEI. Written as DNA, the CDR3 is TGTGCCAGCAGCGGGCTGAATCGGGACAGGGGGCAGGGCACTGAAGCTTTCTTT. This encodes CASSGLNRDRGQGTEAFF.

The CDR3 sequence is CASKKGDTSTDTQYF. The CDR3, as DNA: TGTGCCAGTAAAAAAGGGGATACTAGCACAGATACGCAGTATTTT. The V gene is TRBV19, the J gene TRBJ2-3, with D possibly TRBD1 on 5 matching bases. The CDR3 has 15 residues. Germline loops: CDR1 LNHDA, CDR2 SQIVND (reference sequence). V was cut by 7 bases and J by 0 bases, with 14 bases left in between.

This clonotype was picked up a small number of times. V is TRBV27 and J is TRBJ2-3; tentatively, D is TRBD2 (5 bases). The CDR3 spans 15 residues. The V gene's germline CDR1 is MNHEY and CDR2 SMNVEV (reference sequence). Trimming took 5 bases from V and 4 from J, leaving 16 bases between them. The CDR3 loop reads CASSPHTGSADTQYF. Here the CDR3 DNA reads TGTGCCAGCAGTCCCCATACGGGATCCGCAGATACGCAGTATTTT.

J is TRBJ1-5 and V is TRBV28, with 7 bases lining up with TRBD1. V dropped 4 bases and J dropped 0; count of bases not matched to a gene: 6. Germline CDR1 reads MDHEN; CDR2 reads SYDVKM. This CDR3 is built from 16 residues. The CDR3, as DNA: TGTGCCAGCAGTTCATCCGACAGGGATAGCAATCAGCCCCAGCATTTT. Encoded protein: CASSSSDRDSNQPQHF. Full variable domain (rest looked up from reference TRBV28 and TRBJ1-5): DVKVTQSSRYLVKRTGEKVFLECVQDMDHENMFWYRQDPGLGLRLIYFSYDVKMKEKGDIPEGYSVSREKKERFSLILESASTNQTSMYLCASSSSDRDSNQPQHFGDGTRLSIL.

This clonotype was seen ten or more times. CDR3 sequence: CASSISGAKNIQYF. The CDR3, as DNA: TGTGCCAGCAGCATTAGCGGGGCCAAAAACATTCAGTACTTC. The rearrangement joins TRBV13 to TRBJ2-4; 7 nucleotides line up with TRBD2. The CDR3 is 14 amino acids. V dropped 5 bases and J dropped 1; count of bases not matched to a gene: 2. Germline assignment: CDR1 PRHDT and CDR2 FYEKMQ (reference sequence). The full variable domain, with the rest looked up from reference TRBV13 and TRBJ2-4, is AAGVIQSPRHLIKEKRETATLKCYPIPRHDTVYWYQQGPGQDPQFLISFYEKMQSDKGSIPDRFSAQQFSDYHSELNMSSLELGDSALYFCASSISGAKNIQYFGAGTRLSVL.

This clonotype has just a few counts. V usage is TRBV27 and J usage is TRBJ2-7, with D possibly called TRBD1 or TRBD2 (6 bases each). Germline loops: CDR1 MNHEY, CDR2 SMNVEV (reference sequence). This CDR3 contains 15 residues. V lost 8 bases to trimming and J lost 2 bases, with 19 bases between them. The CDR3 DNA reads as TGTGCCAGCCAGTGGGGGGCGGGACCAACCTACGAGCAGTACTTC. Translating gives CASQWGAGPTYEQYF.

CDR3 loop: CSAKPNTQMNTEAFF. The CDR3, as DNA: TGCAGCGCGAAGCCTAACACTCAGATGAACACTGAAGCTTTCTTT. The gene calls are TRBV29-1 and TRBJ1-1; D not resolved. Trimming left V 7 bases short and J 0 bases short, with 18 bases between. Germline lookup yields CDR1 SQVTM and CDR2 ANQGSEA. The CDR3 consists of 15 residues.

This clonotype has just a few counts. The gene calls are TRBV12-3 or TRBV12-4 and TRBJ2-1; D call uncertain. V was trimmed by 5 bases and J by 4 bases, leaving 12 bases between them. The CDR3 length is 14 residues. The DNA for the CDR3 is TGTGCCAGCAGTCCCCCGATCGGTTACAATGAGCAGTTCTTC. This translates into CASSPPIGYNEQFF.

This clonotype has ten or more counts. The rearrangement links TRBV19 to TRBJ2-2; D is possibly TRBD1 (5 bases). This CDR3 is built from 14 residues. Germline V CDR1 and CDR2: LNHDA, SQIVND (reference sequence). V lost 7 bases, J lost 5 bases, and 14 bases lay in between. The CDR3 nucleotides read TGTGCCAGTAAGCACCAGGGTAGTACCGGGGAGCTGTTTTTT. Its translation: CASKHQGSTGELFF.

This clonotype has just a few counts. The gene calls are TRBV27 and TRBJ1-2; D is possibly TRBD1 (6 bases). Trimming removed 6 bases at V and 7 bases at J, with 12 bases between. The CDR3 spans 12 residues. Germline V gene lookup returns CDR1 MNHEY and CDR2 SMNVEV (reference sequence). The CDR3 protein is CASRQGLSGYTF. The CDR3 DNA reads as TGTGCCAGCAGGCAGGGGCTAAGTGGCTACACCTTC.

This clonotype showed up just a few times. The V gene is TRBV12-3 or TRBV12-4, the J gene TRBJ1-2; a weak D match, TRBD1 (5 bases). V was clipped by 3 bases and J by 0 bases, with 11 bases between them. This CDR3 spans 15 amino acids. The CDR3 DNA follows: TGTGCCAGCAGTTTCGGGACGGCAGCTAACTATGGCTACACCTTC. Amino acids: CASSFGTAANYGYTF.